These T cell receptor beta chains were read from a single sample in a study of T-cell reconstitution after alpha-beta-depleted transplantation in children. MiXCR, applied by TCRdb to the PCR reads, yields one record per CDR3 protein. The table includes 450,000 to 600,000 distinct CDR3 sequences, under 15% detected once. Source: PBMCs, mostly from graft donor cells, taken 360 days after TCRalphabeta/CD19-depleted stem cell transplant. These receptors were collected from a male patient younger than 18 who had a stem cell transplant for acute myeloid leukemia, so the T cells may come from the graft donor. Each CDR3 is given with its conserved first and last residue. A D gene is named only where the DNA matches it firmly. Expanded clones are given a class, and other clones once, few, many or no size at all.

TRBV7-2	many	-	TRBJ1-2	TGTGCCAGCAGCTTGTCCAACTATGGCTACACCTTC	CASSLSNYGYTF
TRBV11-2	many	-	TRBJ2-1	TGTGCCAGCAGCTTTGTCGGCGGGATATTCTTC	CASSFVGGIFF
TRBV5-1	few	TRBD1	TRBJ2-6	TGCGCCAGCAGTCTCTGGGACAGGGGAACTGGGGCCAACGTCCTGACTTTC	CASSLWDRGTGANVLTF
TRBV4-3	few	-	TRBJ2-2	TGCGCCAGCAGCCAAGATACGGGGGCGAGGACCGGGGAGCTGTTTTTT	CASSQDTGARTGELFF
TRBV12-3/TRBV12-4	few	-	TRBJ2-7	TGTGCCAGCACCCCAGAGAGGATCCCTAAGTACGAGCAGTACTTC	CASTPERIPKYEQYF
TRBV6-2/TRBV6-3	few	TRBD2	TRBJ2-1	TGTGCCAGCAGTTTTTCCCAAGGGATAGCGGGAGTGGCCTACAATGAGCAGTTCTTC	CASSFSQGIAGVAYNEQFF
TRBV15	few	TRBD2	TRBJ2-2	TGTGCCACCAGCACATGGACTAGCGCAGTCGGGGAGCTGTTTTTT	CATSTWTSAVGELFF
TRBV4-3	few	-	TRBJ1-2	TGCGCCAGCAGCCAAGCAACAGGGTTTGGCTACACCTTC	CASSQATGFGYTF
TRBV10-3	many	-	TRBJ2-1	TGTGCCATCAGTGAGCCGGGAGAATACAATGAGCAGTTCTTC	CAISEPGEYNEQFF
TRBV20-1	few	TRBD2	TRBJ2-7	TGCAGTGCCGGAGCGGCGGGAGGGCCTTACGAGCAGTACTTC	CSAGAAGGPYEQYF
TRBV12-3/TRBV12-4	few	-	TRBJ2-7	TGTGCCAGCAGTTCATCACGGACCCTCTACGAGCAGTACTTC	CASSSSRTLYEQYF
TRBV10-3	many	-	TRBJ2-5	TGTGCCATCAGTGATTTTACATTGGAGACCCAGTACTTC	CAISDFTLETQYF
TRBV20-1	-	TRBD1	TRBJ2-2	TGCAGTGCTAGAGTCGGACAGGGGCCGGAAACCGGGGAGCTGTTTTTT	CSARVGQGPETGELFF
TRBV7-9	few	TRBD1	TRBJ2-3	TGTGCCAGCACCTCCGGGACAGGGAGCACAGATACGCAGTATTTT	CASTSGTGSTDTQYF
TRBV28	-	-	TRBJ2-4	TGTGCCAGCAGTTCTGTTACGGCTCAGACCTTTAATTTC	CASSSVTAQTFNF
TRBV7-9	many	-	TRBJ2-1	TGTGCCAGCAGCTTACTGGCCTACAATGAGCAGTTCTTC	CASSLLAYNEQFF
TRBV7-2	-	-	TRBJ2-1	TGTGCCAGCAGCTTAGAGACGGCTGCCTACAATGAGCAGTTCTTC	CASSLETAAYNEQFF
TRBV12-3/TRBV12-4	-	-	TRBJ2-7	TGTGCCAGCAGTCCGTTAAGACTGCAATCCTACGAGCAGTACTTC	CASSPLRLQSYEQYF
TRBV27	many	-	TRBJ2-7	TGTGCCAGCAGTTTACAGGGAGGGGGCTGGTACGAGCAGTACTTC	CASSLQGGGWYEQYF
TRBV20-1	few	-	TRBJ2-1	TGCAGTGCGCAGCGGCAACCCGAGCAGTTCTTC	CSAQRQPEQFF
TRBV4-2	once	-	TRBJ2-7	TGTGCCAGCAGCCAAGGCCGGGACTCAGCTTCCTACGAGCAGTACTTC	CASSQGRDSASYEQYF
TRBV5-1	-	-	TRBJ2-3	TGCGCCAGCAGCTTGGATGGCTACACAGATACGCAGTATTTT	CASSLDGYTDTQYF
TRBV12-3/TRBV12-4	-	-	TRBJ2-5	TGTGCCAGCAGTTCAACATTTGGGGAGACCCAGTACTTC	CASSSTFGETQYF
TRBV28	-	TRBD1	TRBJ2-1	TGTGCCAGCAGTCTGGTTACAGGGGGGTCGCACTACAATGAGCAGTTCTTC	CASSLVTGGSHYNEQFF
TRBV4-3	many	TRBD1	TRBJ2-2	TGCGCCAGCAGCCCCGGGACAGGGGGGTTCACCGGGGAGCTGTTTTTT	CASSPGTGGFTGELFF
TRBV12-3/TRBV12-4	few	-	TRBJ2-7	TGTGCCAGCAGTCGTATACCCCGCGTGTCCTACGAGCAGTACTTC	CASSRIPRVSYEQYF
TRBV7-2	-	-	TRBJ2-3	TGTGCCAGCAGCTCGGGTTTACGCTATAGCACAGATACGCAGTATTTT	CASSSGLRYSTDTQYF
TRBV10-3	few	-	TRBJ2-1	TGTGCCATCAGAGGGCCCCCCGAGCAGTTCTTC	CAIRGPPEQFF